This T cell receptor (beta chain) originates from a study of human T cells and chemical hapten exposure. The wider study: Donors were sensitized with 2% DPC on the upper inner arm.

Time point of the sample: patch test 1, 2 weeks after DPC sensitization. Treatment described: therapeutic diphenylcyclopropenone sensitization with weekly scalp DPC. TCRdb re-analysed the RACE reads in MiXCR, keeping a single row per CDR3 protein. Among approximately 110,000 distinct CDR3 sequences listed, approximately 9.9% were seen once. This clonotype has ten or more counts. The antigen is undetermined. Notes on the study in general: TCRs at high frequency, those above 1 in 1000, did not change with DPC sensitization.

The ends lost 5 bases at V and 1 base at J; junction bases unmatched: 7. Germline lookup yields CDR1 SQVTM and CDR2 ANQGSEA. The CDR3 extends over 14 amino acids. This receptor was taken from a middle-aged woman with alopecia areata. Some clones in this sample may be carry-over from other donors' samples. The chain recombines TRBV29-1 with TRBJ1-2; TRBD1 matches at 7 bases. The sequenced sample was whole blood, obtained in connection with sensitization to the hapten diphenylcyclopropenone (DPC). The chain's CDR3 is CSVHTPGGNYGYTF. CDR3 sequence (DNA): TGCAGCGTTCATACTCCAGGGGGTAACTATGGCTACACCTTC.